This TCR beta chain appears in the sequencing data of a study of T cells in narcolepsy. Findings and limits, study-wide: Some memory CD4+ repertoires had no autoreactive clone sequences. HCRT-specific and TRIB2-specific autoreactive clonotypes appeared among same-patient CSF and blood CD4+ clonotypes. Autoreactive clonotypes reportedly recurred in blood of same and different patients, not controls.

Germline CDR1 is SGDLS and CDR2 is YYNGEE. Trimming cost V 0 bases and J 0 bases, with 2 bases left between them. The CDR3 is 13 residues long. In this sample, this clone turned up a few times. Its target is not known. Clones were read by immunoSEQ multiplex PCR, and TCRdb kept only the in-frame ones, dropping some. The sample carries about 20,000 clones, 75% to 90% recorded once. The chain joins TRBV9 to TRBJ2-3, with no clear D. The sequence came from a human donor in good health. The sequenced sample was memory (CD45RA-) CD4+ T cells from blood. This chain's CDR3 is CASSVASTDTQYF. CDR3 nucleotide sequence: TGTGCCAGCAGCGTAGCTAGCACAGATACGCAGTATTTT. The full variable domain, rest sourced from reference TRBV9 and TRBJ2-3, is DSGVTQTPKHLITATGQRVTLRCSPRSGDLSVYWYQQSLDQGLQFLIQYYNGEERAKGNILERFSAQQFPDLHSELNLSSLELGDSALYFCASSVASTDTQYFGPGTRLTVL.